The 22 T cell receptor beta chains in this list originate from one sample, sequenced in a study of cytomegalovirus exposure and HLA in healthy donors. 60 Vbeta and 13 Jbeta primers were used in PCR. Measured with immunoSEQ multiplex PCR; TCRdb has only the in-frame clones, and not every one. The table has around 170,000 clones, around 80% seen once. Sequencing was carried out using PBMCs. Receptors were obtained from a girl between 10 and 17 years old in good health and CMV-seropositive.

The rearrangement links TRBV4-1 to TRBJ2-7; D possibly corresponds to TRBD1 (6 bases). V lost 1 base and J 1 base, leaving 11 bases between the germline ends. Germline values: CDR1 MGHRA, CDR2 YSYEKL. The CDR3 loop spans 15 amino acids. The CDR3 here is CASSQVKGESYEQYF. In nucleotides, the CDR3 is TGCGCCAGCAGCCAAGTTAAGGGGGAATCCTACGAGCAGTACTTC.

The chain employs TRBV30 and TRBJ2-7; weak D call: TRBD2 (6 bases). Germline values: CDR1 GTSNPN, CDR2 SVGIG (reference sequence). Trimming removed 0 bases at V and 0 bases at J, with 12 bases between. The length of the CDR3 is 15 residues. This chain's CDR3 is CAWSVWGLISYEQYF. In nucleotides, the CDR3 is TGTGCCTGGAGTGTGTGGGGACTCATCTCCTACGAGCAGTACTTC.

This chain links TRBV11-2 with TRBJ1-1; D gene uncertain. This CDR3 is 14 amino acids long. CDR1 and CDR2 (germline): SGHAT, FQNNGV. V lost 4 bases to trimming and J lost 1 base, with 10 bases between them. The CDR3: CASSWRSPNTEAFF. The CDR3 bases are TGTGCCAGCAGCTGGAGAAGCCCGAACACTGAAGCTTTCTTT.

The rearrangement joins TRBV2 to TRBJ1-5; D may be TRBD1 (6 bases). Between the trimmed V and J ends, which lost 6 bases and 4 bases, there was a span of 16 bases. The CDR3 sequence is 15 residues long. In germline, CDR1 is SNHLY, CDR2 FYNNEI. The CDR3 DNA is TGTGCCAGCAGGGGCCCAGGGGCCTTGAATCAGCCCCAGCATTTT. This translates into CASRGPGALNQPQHF.

This sequence joins TRBV10-1 and TRBJ2-2; 13 bases match TRBD2. CDR3 length equals 18 residues. In germline, CDR1 is WNHNN, CDR2 SYGVQD (reference sequence). Unmatched junction bases numbered 5, after V lost 2 bases and J lost 2 bases. CDR3 in DNA: TGCGCCAGCAGTGAGCCGGGACTAGCGGGACCTAACACCGGGGAGCTGTTTTTT. It codes for CASSEPGLAGPNTGELFF.

The table lists this clone with a few counts. The J gene is TRBJ2-7, the V gene TRBV6-1, with 7 bases identical to TRBD1. CDR1 and CDR2 (germline): MNHNS, SASEGT. The CDR3 runs to 12 residues. V was clipped by 7 bases and J by 7 bases; unmatched bases: 7. The CDR3 coding sequence is TGTGCCAGCACCACGAGGGACAGAGAGCAGTACTTC. Encoded protein: CASTTRDREQYF.

The chain carries TRBV6-1 and TRBJ1-2; TRBD1 aligns across 7 bases. The CDR3 sequence is 13 residues long. CDR1 is MNHNS and CDR2 is SASEGT in the germline V gene. V was clipped by 6 bases and J by 4 bases; unmatched bases: 5. The CDR3 loop reads CASRVDRRYGYTF. CDR3 nucleotide sequence: TGTGCCAGCAGGGTGGACAGGCGCTATGGCTACACCTTC.

The chain uses TRBV9 and TRBJ1-1; D perhaps matches TRBD1 (5 bases). The germline V and J ends were trimmed by 3 bases and 4 bases, with 13 bases remaining between them. Per germline, CDR1 SGDLS and CDR2 YYNGEE. The CDR3 spans 14 residues. Here the CDR3 reads CASSGQGLGTEAFF. In nucleotides, the CDR3 is TGTGCCAGCAGCGGCCAGGGCCTCGGCACTGAAGCTTTCTTT.

The rearrangement links TRBV5-1 to TRBJ2-5; 9 bases agree with TRBD2. Germline V CDR1 and CDR2: SGHRS, YFSETQ. The junction had 15 bases not matched to a gene; V was cut back by 1 base and J by 5 bases. CDR3 length equals 18 residues. CDR3 in DNA: TGCGCCAGCAGCTTGTCCGGGACTAGCAGGATTATAGGGGAGACCCAGTACTTC. Its translation is CASSLSGTSRIIGETQYF.

J is TRBJ2-1 and V is TRBV18, with 11 bases lining up with TRBD2. With V trimmed by 8 bases and J by 10 bases, 10 bases remained unmatched. The germline V gene has CDR1 KGHSH and CDR2 LQKENI. The CDR3 is made up of 14 amino acids. The CDR3 sequence: CASKSSGGLSEQFF. CDR3 sequence (DNA): TGTGCCAGCAAATCTAGCGGGGGGTTATCGGAGCAGTTCTTC.

This clone has a single count. The chain uses TRBV7-9 and TRBJ2-2, with 8 bases fitting TRBD2. The V segment lost 3 bases and the J segment 1 base; nucleotides outside the gene matches: 13. The CDR3 sequence is 19 residues long. CDR1 is SEHNR and CDR2 is FQNEAQ in the germline V gene (reference sequence). In nucleotides, the CDR3 is TGTGCCAGCAGCTTCGGGGGGGCTAGCGGTTACGTGAACACCGGGGAGCTGTTTTTT. It is translated as CASSFGGASGYVNTGELFF.

The chain links TRBV4-3 to TRBJ1-4; TRBD1 aligns across 10 bases. Germline values: CDR1 LGHNA, CDR2 YSLEER. This CDR3 region has 16 residues. Losses at the gene ends were 1 base for V and 6 bases for J; bases not matched to a gene: 5. The DNA of the CDR3 is TGCGCCAGCAGCCAAGGAGACAGGGGGCCGGATGAAAAACTGTTTTTT. Its translation is CASSQGDRGPDEKLFF.

The chain links TRBV2 to TRBJ1-5; a possible D gene is TRBD1 (5 bases). The germline V and J ends were trimmed by 4 bases and 4 bases, with 11 bases remaining between them. The V gene's germline CDR1 is SNHLY and CDR2 FYNNEI. The CDR3 sequence is 14 residues long. The CDR3 sequence: CASSVRQRNQPQHF. In DNA, the CDR3 is TGTGCCAGCAGTGTTCGACAGCGAAATCAGCCCCAGCATTTT.

This clone was seen more than once but under ten times. This sequence joins TRBV7-9 and TRBJ2-2; D gene uncertain. In germline, CDR1 is SEHNR, CDR2 FQNEAQ (reference sequence). V was shortened by 5 bases and J by 3 bases, with 7 bases between the two germline ends. The CDR3 runs to 13 residues. For the CDR3, the DNA is TGTGCCAGCAGCCCCGGTTACACCGGGGAGCTGTTTTTT. Translating it yields CASSPGYTGELFF.

This chain joins TRBV2 and TRBJ2-5; D is perhaps TRBD1 (6 bases). Germline assignment: CDR1 SNHLY and CDR2 FYNNEI. The CDR3 is 15 amino acids. V was trimmed by 5 bases and J by 4 bases, leaving 17 bases between them. CDR3 in DNA: TGTGCCAGCAGTCTTGACAGGAGATTATCAGAGACCCAGTACTTC. This codes for CASSLDRRLSETQYF.

The V call is TRBV30, the J call TRBJ1-2; D might be TRBD1 (5 bases). V was cut by 4 bases and J by 1 base, with 13 bases left in between. The CDR3 is 14 amino acids. CDR1 GTSNPN and CDR2 SVGIG come from the germline V gene (reference sequence). The CDR3 protein is CAWTPRRGNYGYTF. Written as DNA, the CDR3 is TGTGCCTGGACCCCTCGGAGGGGTAACTATGGCTACACCTTC. Combining the CDR3 with reference TRBV30 and TRBJ1-2 gives the whole variable domain SQTIHQWPATLVQPVGSPLSLECTVEGTSNPNLYWYRQAAGRGLQLLFYSVGIGQISSEVPQNLSASRPQDRQFILSSKKLLLSDSGFYLCAWTPRRGNYGYTFGSGTRLTVV.

The chain recombines TRBV15 with TRBJ1-5; TRBD1 matches at 7 bases. The CDR3 consists of 16 residues. The germline CDR1 and CDR2 sequences are LNHNV and YYDKDF (reference sequence). The V segment lost 0 bases and the J segment 4 bases; nucleotides outside the gene matches: 6. In DNA, the CDR3 is TGTGCCACCAGCAGAGATGTGCAGGGGGGTAATCAGCCCCAGCATTTT. Its translation is CATSRDVQGGNQPQHF.

This chain links TRBV6-5 with TRBJ2-3; 7 bases map to TRBD2. This CDR3 has 16 residues. V was clipped by 0 bases and J by 0 bases; unmatched bases: 3. Per the germline V gene, CDR1 is MNHEY and CDR2 is SVGAGI. For the CDR3, the DNA is TGTGCCAGCAGTTACTCGTTGGGGGGGAGCACAGATACGCAGTATTTT. It specifies CASSYSLGGSTDTQYF.

The chain is built from TRBV15 and TRBJ1-2; D gene unclear. This CDR3 spans 13 amino acids. Deletions cut 5 bases from V and 4 bases from J, with 11 bases between. CDR1 and CDR2 from the germline V gene are LNHNV and YYDKDF (reference sequence). CDR3 DNA: TGTGCCACCAGCGCTAGCACCTTCTATGGCTACACCTTC. Translated, it gives CATSASTFYGYTF.

This clone was recorded once. The chain links TRBV4-1 to TRBJ2-2; D gene unclear. The CDR3 consists of 16 residues. Germline CDR1 MGHRA, CDR2 YSYEKL. V lost 0 bases and J lost 0, with 8 bases in between. The chain's CDR3 is CASSQEPGPNTGELFF. The CDR3 bases are TGCGCCAGCAGCCAAGAGCCAGGCCCGAACACCGGGGAGCTGTTTTTT.

V gene TRBV30 combines with J gene TRBJ1-2, with D maybe TRBD1 (6 bases). The V end lost 4 bases, the J end lost 4 bases, and 10 bases lay between the germline ends. The germline CDR1 and CDR2 sequences are GTSNPN and SVGIG (reference sequence). The CDR3 extends over 12 amino acids. This CDR3 is CAWTVDSYGYTF. For the CDR3, the DNA is TGTGCCTGGACGGTGGACAGCTATGGCTACACCTTC.

The chain carries TRBV9 and TRBJ2-1, with 7 bases identical to TRBD1. The CDR3 extends over 16 amino acids. The V and J ends lost 4 bases and 1 base, in that order; junction bases with no gene match: 8. From germline, CDR1 is SGDLS and CDR2 YYNGEE. The CDR3 bases are TGTGCCAGCAGCCGTCACCAGACAGGGTCCTACAATGAGCAGTTCTTC. Its translation: CASSRHQTGSYNEQFF.